This TCR beta chain derives from a study of T cells in Graves' hyperthyroidism and ophthalmopathy (dated by TCRdb to the late 2010s). With respect to the entire study: Peripheral blood samples were taken at initial diagnosis, before any treatment was given. The paper reports TCR Vbeta CDR3 sequencing of approximately 140 peripheral blood samples: 40 or so ophthalmopathy, under 80 hyperthyroidism and around 17 progressor patients. The roughly 100 discovery patients were randomly divided into training and test sets at a 7:3 ratio. TCR V-J signatures able to tell the groups apart were searched for in a discovery cohort of 95 to 100 patients, of whom 43 had Graves' ophthalmopathy and 55 to 60 had stable Graves' hyperthyroidism. Following sampling, methimazole starting at 30 mg daily was given to hyperthyroidism patients, and high-dose intravenous methylprednisolone was given to ophthalmopathy patients. Prospective prediction of ophthalmopathy was tested in an independent validation cohort of fewer than 20 hyperthyroidism patients and 17 patients who later progressed to ophthalmopathy. The study also compared thyroid tissue and blood T-cell repertoires from several Graves' hyperthyroidism patients. Beyond this particular receptor, the publication reports: In cross-validation, a model built on a 13 V-J signature told ophthalmopathy apart from stable hyperthyroidism with 85% to 90% sensitivity and 81% to 82% specificity, and in testing the same model reached 80%/75%. Most expanded thyroid clonotypes (frequency above 0.001) were also found in blood, which suggests that blood repertoires may mirror thyroid immune responses. In validation, the model predicted progression to ophthalmopathy a median of about 6.8 months before onset, with about 70% sensitivity and about 75% specificity. Sample size was not statistically predetermined, and blinding of investigators to group allocation was not performed.

The CDR3 runs 12 residues from the cysteine to the phenylalanine. Of all the DNA, just the CDR3 is kept, 36 bases in frame from base 1. V loses 6 bases, J loses 3 bases, and the germline ends lie 11 bases apart. The germline V gene sets CDR1 to SQVTM and CDR2 to ANQGSEA. Stable Graves' hyperthyroidism was defined as no progression to ophthalmopathy during 18 months of follow-up. Hyperthyroidism patients were newly diagnosed, had a disease duration of under 2 months, and were aged 18 to 65 years. The study excluded patients with uncontrolled infections, other autoimmune diseases, pregnancy or lactation. Diagnoses were established on the basis of clinical symptoms, serum thyroxine and TRAb, thyroid ultrasound, and orbital computed tomography. PBMCs were isolated from 10 ml of fresh peripheral blood by Ficoll-Paque density gradient centrifugation. Total RNA was extracted using Trizol reagent, and RNA quality was assessed on an Agilent 2100 Bioanalyzer.

TCR beta CDR3 regions were amplified from RNA transcripts. For the first round of RT-PCR on the TCR CDR3, the HTBI primer set was used together with the Qiagen OneStep RT-PCR kit. The libraries were constructed in a second round of multiplex PCR and then size-selected and purified. Sequencing of the libraries was done on an Illumina HiSeq2000 using paired-end 100 bp reads. The published analysis was carried out like this. SOAPnuke was used to process the raw data, throwing out any read that contained adapters or uncalled bases, had a mean Phred below 15, or lacked an exact constant-primer or identifier match. High-quality paired reads were merged using COPE v1.2.5, and each unique nucleotide sequence was defined as a clonotype. MiTCR v1.1 was used to align clonotypes to the IMGT TRBV, TRBD and TRBJ reference segments. The analysis included only V-J combinations with a frequency above 0.0001, which together covered roughly 99% of the repertoires. A TCS score was defined as the ratio of F50 (clonal expansion) to E x V (chaos), with BLOSUM62-based TCRdist applied between CDR3 peptides within each V-J. Welch's t-statistics and random forest reduced fewer than 550 V-J features to roughly 13, which were used in a naive Bayes classifier (R e1071). TCRdb trimmed the raw reads at Q25, called clones with MiXCR and kept productive beta chains. Every CDR3 protein is listed once, alongside the most common genes and DNA of its rows. These V and J calls originate from TCRdb's pipeline instead of the authors' own analysis. This sample holds 75,000 to 100,000 distinct CDR3 sequences; roughly 56% were observed only once. The ten biggest clones cover 25% to 30% of the sample.

This clonotype showed up many times. Its antigen remains unidentified. Base qualities are not recorded, but no much larger clone differs from it by a single base. This clonotype originated in a woman aged 40 to 49 with Graves' hyperthyroidism. The chain employs TRBV29-1 and TRBJ1-1, with no reliable assignment of the D segment. Sequencing was carried out using blood. The DNA is as follows: TGCAGCGTCCACCTAGGGTACACTGAAGCTTTCTTT. Translated, it reads CSVHLGYTEAFF.